These 22 T cell receptor beta chains originate from one sample sequenced in a study of shared clonotypes between healthy human individuals. Measured with immunoSEQ multiplex PCR; TCRdb has only the in-frame clones, and not every one. This table has roughly 220,000 clones, over 60% appearing once. Sequencing was done on a sample of memory CD4+ T cells sorted from blood. Indicated subset: CD45RA-negative fraction. The receptor set was obtained from a man aged 30-40 years in good health.

The genes are TRBV5-1 and TRBJ2-7; TRBD1 agrees at 10 bases. From germline, CDR1 is SGHRS and CDR2 YFSETQ. This CDR3 has 17 residues. The junction had 13 bases not matched to a gene; V was cut back by 0 bases and J by 7 bases. Here the CDR3 reads CASSLATGTGALWEQYF. The CDR3 bases are TGCGCCAGCAGCTTGGCGACCGGGACAGGGGCCCTCTGGGAGCAGTACTTC.

The chain joins TRBV6-4 to TRBJ2-1, with TRBD2 matching over 12 bases. Germline values: CDR1 MRHNA, CDR2 SNTAGT. V shed 4 bases and J 3 bases; nucleotides not matched to a gene: 1. This CDR3 contains 15 residues. The CDR3 region is CASSVLAGGYNEQFF. The CDR3 DNA is TGTGCCAGCAGTGTACTAGCGGGAGGCTACAATGAGCAGTTCTTC.

The chain joins TRBV9 to TRBJ2-1; TRBD2 matches 11 bases. The junction had 2 bases not matched to a gene; V was cut back by 0 bases and J by 6 bases. Per germline, CDR1 SGDLS and CDR2 YYNGEE. CDR3 length: 15 residues. The CDR3 protein is CASSVVAGGSNEQFF. CDR3 DNA sequence: TGTGCCAGCAGCGTAGTAGCGGGAGGGAGCAATGAGCAGTTCTTC.

Concerning this clone itself: An end of the junction differs from the germline gene, which may be a read error. This chain uses TRBV5-6 with TRBJ2-3, with 7 positions matching TRBD2. This CDR3 has 12 residues. The germline gives CDR1 SGHDT, CDR2 YYEEEE. The CDR3 protein is CASSHTRGREDF. The DNA of the CDR3 is TGTGCCAGCAGCCATACACGGGGCCGGGAGGATTTT.

J is TRBJ2-1 and V is TRBV30; tentative D call: TRBD2 (6 bases). Trimming took off 1 base at V and 7 bases at J, with 14 bases between the two ends. Germline V lookup: CDR1 GTSNPN, CDR2 SVGIG (reference sequence). This CDR3 has 14 amino acids. The chain's CDR3 is CAWSGDSGGNEQFF. CDR3 DNA: TGTGCCTGGAGTGGCGATAGCGGAGGGAATGAGCAGTTCTTC.

This clone appeared a few times. In DNA, the CDR3 is TGTGCCAGCAGGAGAACGGGAAGCAATCAGCCCCAGCATTTT. Its translation is CASRRTGSNQPQHF. The J gene is TRBJ1-5, the V gene TRBV6-6, with D uncertain. The CDR3 loop spans 14 amino acids. In germline, CDR1 is MNHNY, CDR2 SVGAGI (reference sequence). Trimming removed 6 bases from V and 1 base from J, with 10 bases in between.

This clone was observed a handful of times. The J gene is TRBJ2-5, the V gene TRBV5-1; no clear D. V was pared by 6 bases and J by 5 bases, with 14 bases between. The CDR3 totals 13 residues. Looked up from germline, CDR1 is SGHRS and CDR2 is YFSETQ. Here the CDR3 reads CASTPIQGETQYF. CDR3 DNA: TGCGCCAGCACCCCGATCCAAGGGGAGACCCAGTACTTC.

The genes are TRBV14 and TRBJ2-3; TRBD1 aligns across 10 bases. In germline, CDR1 is SGHDN, CDR2 FVKESK. Trimming cost V 2 bases and J 2 bases; bases outside gene matches: 7. The CDR3 has 17 amino acids. CDR3 bases: TGTGCCAGCAGCCAACTACCGGGACAGGGGAACACAGATACGCAGTATTTT. Protein product: CASSQLPGQGNTDTQYF.

This rearrangement joins TRBV18 to TRBJ1-4; no reliable D call. The germline V gene encodes CDR1 KGHSH and CDR2 LQKENI. Trimming cost V 3 bases and J 0 bases, with 11 bases left between them. The CDR3 runs 16 residues. CDR3 residues: CASSPSHAATNEKLFF. The CDR3 DNA reads as TGTGCCAGCTCACCTTCTCACGCTGCAACTAATGAAAAACTGTTTTTT. Full variable domain (remainder filled in from reference TRBV18 and TRBJ1-4): NAGVMQNPRHLVRRRGQEARLRCSPMKGHSHVYWYRQLPEEGLKFMVYLQKENIIDESGMPKERFSAEFPKEGPSILRIQQVVRGDSAAYFCASSPSHAATNEKLFFGSGTQLSVL.

The chain joins TRBV7-2 to TRBJ1-3, with D possibly matching TRBD1 (6 bases). Germline V gives CDR1 SGHTA, CDR2 FQGNSA. The CDR3 runs to 15 residues. Trimming pared 5 bases from V and 0 bases from J, leaving 11 bases between. In DNA, the CDR3 is TGTGCCAGCAGCAAAGGGGGGAGCTCTGGAAACACCATATATTTT. Protein product: CASSKGGSSGNTIYF.

This chain connects TRBV27 to TRBJ2-3; weak D call: TRBD2 (6 bases). Germline V CDR1 and CDR2: MNHEY, SMNVEV (reference sequence). There are 16 residues in the CDR3. Trimming took off 5 bases at V and 9 bases at J, with 24 bases between the two ends. CDR3 DNA sequence: TGTGCCAGCAGTCGATTTAGGGTATTAACGGGAGTGACGCAGTATTTT. Translating gives CASSRFRVLTGVTQYF.

Only one count was recorded for this clone. The chain carries TRBV15 and TRBJ2-4; 14 positions match TRBD2. The CDR3 runs 23 residues. V was pared by 0 bases and J by 3 bases, with 19 bases of the junction left unmatched. Germline CDR1 is LNHNV and CDR2 is YYDKDF (reference sequence). This CDR3 reads CATSRDLYPDGTSGRSVKNIQYF. CDR3 DNA sequence: TGTGCCACCAGCAGAGATCTCTACCCGGACGGGACTAGCGGGAGATCCGTCAAAAACATTCAGTACTTC.

This chain links TRBV7-9 with TRBJ2-7, with 8 nucleotides matching TRBD2. This CDR3 is built from 16 residues. The V gene end was trimmed by 5 bases and the J gene end by 0 bases; junction bases not matched to a gene: 9. The germline V gene encodes CDR1 SEHNR and CDR2 FQNEAQ (reference sequence). The CDR3 coding sequence is TGTGCCAGCAGCCCCGACTTCGGGGGGGCCTCCTACGAGCAGTACTTC. Translation gives CASSPDFGGASYEQYF.

This chain connects TRBV6-6 to TRBJ1-5; 7 bases are shared with TRBD1. Germline V CDR1 and CDR2: MNHNY, SVGAGI (reference sequence). Trimming removed 8 bases from V and 0 bases from J; junction bases left unmatched: 7. CDR3 length: 15 amino acids. CDR3 protein: CASEKTGVSNQPQHF. The CDR3 DNA sequence: TGTGCCAGCGAAAAAACAGGGGTTAGCAATCAGCCCCAGCATTTT.

The gene calls are TRBV5-1 and TRBJ2-3, with TRBD1 matching over 7 bases. The CDR3 extends over 15 amino acids. The germline gives CDR1 SGHRS, CDR2 YFSETQ. Trimming took 4 bases from V and 1 from J; bases not matched to a gene: 6. In DNA form, the CDR3 reads TGCGCCAGCAGCCAGGGGGACCCCCGCACAGATACGCAGTATTTT. Its protein is CASSQGDPRTDTQYF. Full variable domain (remainder filled in from reference TRBV5-1 and TRBJ2-3): KAGVTQTPRYLIKTRGQQVTLSCSPISGHRSVSWYQQTPGQGLQFLFEYFSETQRNKGNFPGRFSGRQFSNSRSEMNVSTLELGDSALYLCASSQGDPRTDTQYFGPGTRLTVL.

This clone was seen more than once but under ten times. As DNA, the CDR3 is TGTGCCAGCAGCTTAGCGGGCAGGAACACTGAAGCTTTCTTT. It specifies CASSLAGRNTEAFF. The rearrangement joins TRBV7-2 to TRBJ1-1; unclear D gene. The CDR3 runs to 14 residues. V lost 0 bases and J 1 base, leaving 6 bases between the germline ends. Germline V gene lookup returns CDR1 SGHTA and CDR2 FQGNSA.

The rearrangement joins TRBV7-9 to TRBJ1-5, with 10 bases that match TRBD1. The CDR3 consists of 18 residues. The trim removed 4 bases at V and 7 bases at J, leaving 16 bases unmatched. Germline CDR1 SEHNR, CDR2 FQNEAQ (reference sequence). The CDR3 DNA reads as TGTGCCAGCAGCTCCAACCGTCCCGGGACAGGGGCAGAACAGCCCCAGCATTTT. It is translated as CASSSNRPGTGAEQPQHF. Supplemented by reference TRBV7-9 and TRBJ1-5, the full variable domain reads DTGVSQNPRHKITKRGQNVTFRCDPISEHNRLYWYRQTLGQGPEFLTYFQNEAQLEKSRLLSDRFSAERPKGSFSTLEIQRTEQGDSAMYLCASSSNRPGTGAEQPQHFGDGTRLSIL.

This chain joins TRBV28 and TRBJ2-4, with D tentatively TRBD1 (5 bases). Trimming took off 5 bases at V and 0 bases at J, with 11 bases between the two ends. The germline CDR1 and CDR2 sequences are MDHEN and SYDVKM. The CDR3 covers 15 residues. Here the CDR3 reads CASSMGQIAKNIQYF. CDR3 coding DNA: TGTGCCAGCAGTATGGGGCAGATAGCCAAAAACATTCAGTACTTC.

The CDR3 DNA reads TGTGCCACTACACCCGCAGGGGGCATTAGGGACGAGCAGTACTTC. Protein sequence: CATTPAGGIRDEQYF. The V gene is TRBV18, the J gene TRBJ2-7; 8 positions match TRBD1. The CDR3 covers 15 residues. The germline gives CDR1 KGHSH, CDR2 LQKENI. The trim removed 10 bases at V and 5 bases at J, leaving 16 bases unmatched.

The rearrangement uses TRBV28 and TRBJ2-1; TRBD2 matches 8 bases. V lost 6 bases and J lost 5; bases outside the gene matches: 12. The CDR3 has 16 residues. In germline, CDR1 is MDHEN, CDR2 SYDVKM. The CDR3 here is CASSISLAGDHNEQFF. The CDR3 DNA is TGTGCCAGCAGCATTAGCCTAGCGGGCGACCACAATGAGCAGTTCTTC.

CDR3 sequence: CSVEDSGRGLGEFF. CDR3 in DNA: TGCAGCGTTGAAGATTCGGGGCGGGGACTAGGGGAGTTCTTC. The chain has TRBV29-1 and TRBJ2-1; 8 bases agree with TRBD2. V gave up 0 bases and J gave up 14 bases; unmatched junction bases: 12. This CDR3 region has 14 residues. The germline V gene encodes CDR1 SQVTM and CDR2 ANQGSEA.

The chain employs TRBV5-1 and TRBJ2-7, with 11 bases matching TRBD2. Germline CDR1 and CDR2: SGHRS and YFSETQ. V was pared by 4 bases and J by 6 bases, with 9 bases of the junction left unmatched. The CDR3 consists of 15 residues. The CDR3 coding sequence is TGCGCCAGCAGCACGACTAGCGGGGAGAACTTCGAGCAGTACTTC. Protein sequence: CASSTTSGENFEQYF.